One and the same sample provided the 29 T cell receptor beta chains below, sequenced in a study of blood T cells in healthy people across ages. A sample-barcoded 5' primer and a J-beta primer mix were used in a second PCR of about 7 to 12 cycles. In TCRdb, the 5' RACE reads were re-called with MiXCR into one record per CDR3 protein. This table has about 580,000 distinct CDR3 sequences, 40% to 55% appearing once. Sequences were obtained from blood. The receptors shown here come from a man older than 75 in good health.

The genes are TRBV20-1 and TRBJ1-1, with D unclear. V lost 0 bases and J 2 bases, leaving 13 bases between the germline ends. The germline V gene has CDR1 DFQATT and CDR2 SNEGSKA (reference sequence). The CDR3 spans 15 residues. Here the CDR3 DNA reads TGCAGTGCTAGAGATAGACGGAAGAGTAACACTGAAGCTTTCTTT. Its protein product is CSARDRRKSNTEAFF.

The genes are TRBV20-1 and TRBJ1-5; unclear D gene. The germline gives CDR1 DFQATT, CDR2 SNEGSKA (reference sequence). V gave up 0 bases and J gave up 6 bases, with 12 bases separating them. This CDR3 contains 14 residues. The CDR3 loop reads CSARENARRQPQHF. The CDR3 coding sequence is TGCAGTGCTAGAGAAAACGCGAGGCGTCAGCCCCAGCATTTT.

The table lists this clonotype with a few counts. A junction end diverges from the germline sequence, so it may reflect a read error. The rearrangement joins TRBV25-1 to TRBJ1-4, with D unclear. Germline-derived CDR1 and CDR2 are MGHDK and SYGVNS. The CDR3 spans 12 residues. In DNA, the CDR3 is TGTGCTAGCAGGAGGGATAACGAAAAACTGTTTTTT. This translates into CASRRDNEKLFF.

The table lists this clonotype with a few counts. CDR3 region: CASSVTPSEGSEQFF. The CDR3 region has the DNA TGTGCCAGCAGCGTAACCCCCTCCGAGGGAAGTGAGCAGTTCTTC. The rearrangement links TRBV9 to TRBJ2-1; possible D gene TRBD2, 5 bases. V lost 1 base and J 9 bases, leaving 17 bases between the germline ends. Germline lookup yields CDR1 SGDLS and CDR2 YYNGEE. The CDR3 totals 15 residues.

V usage is TRBV20-1 and J usage is TRBJ2-1, with D perhaps matching TRBD1 or TRBD2 (6 bases each). CDR3 length: 14 residues. The V end was cut by 4 bases, the J end by 0 bases, with 10 bases between. Germline-derived CDR1 and CDR2 are DFQATT and SNEGSKA (reference sequence). The CDR3: CSATKGGSYNEQFF. In DNA form, the CDR3 reads TGCAGTGCTACTAAGGGGGGCTCCTACAATGAGCAGTTCTTC.

As regards this clonotype: One end of the junction fails to match germline, which may point to a read error. The chain combines TRBV7-9 with TRBJ2-6; a possible D gene is TRBD2 (5 bases). Germline CDR1 is SEHNR and CDR2 is FQNEAQ (reference sequence). The CDR3 loop spans 14 amino acids. DNA of the CDR3: TGTGCCAGCACCGGGATCTCTCGGGCCAACGTCCTGACTTTC. Translation: CASTGISRANVLTF.

The chain recombines TRBV4-1 with TRBJ2-7, with D possibly matching TRBD1 (7 bases). The better agreement between TRBJ2-5 and the DNA end casts doubt on the J call. CDR3 size: 15 residues. CDR1 is MGHRA, CDR2 YSYEKL, per germline. The CDR3 loop reads CASSQRSGGQETQYF. The CDR3 DNA sequence: TGCGCCAGCAGCCAAAGGTCAGGGGGGCAAGAGACCCAGTACTTC.

The CDR3 here is CSVEEKGGQGTGELFF. The CDR3 bases are TGCAGCGTTGAAGAAAAGGGGGGGCAGGGCACCGGGGAGCTGTTTTTT. V is TRBV29-1 and J is TRBJ2-2, with D tentatively TRBD2 (7 bases). This CDR3 is built from 16 residues. From germline, CDR1 is SQVTM and CDR2 ANQGSEA. V dropped 0 bases and J dropped 4 bases, with 15 bases sitting between them.

The chain joins TRBV20-1 to TRBJ2-2; possibly TRBD2 for D (7 bases). This CDR3 has 14 residues. The ends were cut back, 4 bases at V and 6 bases at J, with 15 bases in the middle. Germline CDR1 is DFQATT and CDR2 is SNEGSKA (reference sequence). As DNA, the CDR3 is TGCAGTGCTAAGCGGGACACCTGGGCCGGGGAGCTGTTTTTT. Encoded protein: CSAKRDTWAGELFF.

Comments on this clonotype: The junction departs from the called germline gene at one end, perhaps through a read error. The chain has TRBV20-1 and TRBJ2-7; TRBD1 matches 7 bases. This CDR3 comprises 13 residues. The V gene's germline CDR1 is DFQATT and CDR2 SNEGSKA (reference sequence). The CDR3 DNA reads as TGTAGTGCAGCACAGGGGTGGGGCTACGAGCAGTACTTC. Translating it yields CSAAQGWGYEQYF.

The rearrangement joins TRBV20-1 to TRBJ2-1, with a weak D call TRBD1 (5 bases). The DNA end is more similar to TRBJ2-7, so the J call may be wrong. CDR1 is DFQATT, CDR2 SNEGSKA, per germline (reference sequence). This CDR3 spans 11 amino acids. As DNA, the CDR3 is TGCAGTGCTATGACAGCCTACGAGCAGTACTTC. It yields the protein CSAMTAYEQYF.

In this sample, this clonotype turned up many times. The chain joins TRBV9 to TRBJ1-1; no clear D. Germline lookup yields CDR1 SGDLS and CDR2 YYNGEE. V lost 5 bases to trimming and J lost 0 bases, with 8 bases between them. There are 13 residues in the CDR3. The CDR3 protein is CASSVSMNTEAFF. The DNA for the CDR3 is TGTGCCAGCAGTGTATCCATGAACACTGAAGCTTTCTTT.

This clonotype appeared a few times. The chain carries TRBV20-1 and TRBJ2-1, with 7 bases that match TRBD2. CDR3 length: 16 amino acids. The V gene end was trimmed by 5 bases and the J gene end by 0 bases; junction bases not matched to a gene: 10. Germline V CDR1 and CDR2: DFQATT, SNEGSKA (reference sequence). CDR3 region: CSADRALAVSYNEQFF. CDR3 in DNA: TGCAGTGCTGATCGGGCCCTAGCGGTCTCCTACAATGAGCAGTTCTTC.

The chain links TRBV6-2 or TRBV6-3 to TRBJ2-2; perhaps TRBD2 as D (6 bases). CDR3 length equals 20 residues. V lost 2 bases to trimming and J lost 6 bases, with 28 bases between them. Germline CDR1 is MNHEY and CDR2 is SVGEGT. The CDR3 coding sequence is TGTGCCAGCAGTTACACCCCAAGTGGTGGCGGGGCCTTCGAATCCGGGGAGCTGTTTTTT. Amino acid sequence: CASSYTPSGGGAFESGELFF.

In its sample, this clonotype was seen a few times. The chain carries TRBV20-1 and TRBJ2-7, with 8 bases matching TRBD2. Germline values: CDR1 DFQATT, CDR2 SNEGSKA (reference sequence). With V trimmed by 3 bases and J by 2 bases, 12 bases remained unmatched. CDR3 length: 16 residues. The CDR3 loop is CSASGAKRELPYEQYF. CDR3 in DNA: TGCAGTGCTAGTGGAGCGAAGCGGGAGCTTCCCTACGAGCAGTACTTC.

The chain combines TRBV6-2 or TRBV6-3 with TRBJ2-7; D unresolved. The germline V and J ends were trimmed by 5 bases and 3 bases, with 8 bases remaining between them. Germline lookup yields CDR1 MNHEY and CDR2 SVGEGT. The CDR3 is made up of 12 amino acids. The CDR3 DNA is TGTGCCAGCAGTCCCATGAACTACGAGCAGTACTTC. As protein: CASSPMNYEQYF.

The genes are TRBV5-1 and TRBJ1-2, with TRBD1 identical over 8 bases. The V gene's germline CDR1 is SGHRS and CDR2 YFSETQ. J gave up 8 bases and V 3 bases, and 12 bases lay outside the gene matches. This CDR3 contains 15 residues. The CDR3 DNA reads as TGCGCCAGCAGCTGGGGGACAGGCGGCTCCGGAGGCTACACCTTC. This sequence encodes CASSWGTGGSGGYTF.

V is TRBV27 and J is TRBJ1-1; TRBD1 matches at 7 bases. The CDR3 runs to 15 residues. J was trimmed by 1 base and V by 0 bases; bases with no gene match: 2. Germline V gene data show CDR1 as MNHEY and CDR2 as SMNVEV (reference sequence). The CDR3 reads CASSLSRDRNTEAFF. CDR3 in DNA: TGTGCCAGCAGTTTATCGAGGGACAGGAACACTGAAGCTTTCTTT.

The rearrangement links TRBV20-1 to TRBJ2-1; no definite D call. The germline V gene has CDR1 DFQATT and CDR2 SNEGSKA (reference sequence). The CDR3 spans 10 residues. The germline V and J ends were trimmed by 5 bases and 12 bases, with 11 bases remaining between them. CDR3 sequence (DNA): TGCAGTGCTGGACCCTCAGGGCAGTTCTTC. It translates to CSAGPSGQFF.

This sequence joins TRBV7-2 and TRBJ2-7; 10 positions match TRBD2. Germline assignment: CDR1 SGHTA and CDR2 FQGNSA. Trimming took 5 bases from V and 4 from J; bases not matched to a gene: 8. The CDR3 length is 15 residues. The CDR3 bases are TGTGCCAGCAGCACTAGCGGGATGGCCAGTTACGAGCAGTACTTC. Translated, it gives CASSTSGMASYEQYF.

This clonotype was observed once. A much larger clonotype is one base distant, so this may be a read error. This chain links TRBV6-6 with TRBJ2-7; tentatively, D is TRBD2 (5 bases). This CDR3 has 15 residues. Germline V lookup: CDR1 MNHNY, CDR2 SVGAGI (reference sequence). This CDR3 is CVSRYDLATYNEQYF. The DNA for the CDR3 is TGTGTCAGCAGATACGATCTAGCCACCTACAATGAGCAGTACTTC.

This clonotype was observed at least ten times. At one boundary the junction diverges from the germline segment, which might be a read error. The chain is built from TRBV3-1 and TRBJ2-3; D gene uncertain. The V gene's germline CDR1 is LGHDT and CDR2 YNNKEL (reference sequence). The CDR3 totals 11 residues. The CDR3 reads CASSQGDTQYF. The CDR3 bases are TGCGCCAGCAGCCAAGGAGATACGCAGTATTTT.

This clonotype was recorded at least ten times. The chain carries TRBV6-5 and TRBJ2-7; the D gene is possibly TRBD2 (5 bases). V was clipped by 0 bases and J by 5 bases, with 8 bases between them. Germline V gene lookup returns CDR1 MNHEY and CDR2 SVGAGI. The CDR3 covers 13 residues. The CDR3 loop is CASSYSSSHEQYF. The CDR3 coding sequence is TGTGCCAGCAGTTACTCCTCTAGCCACGAGCAGTACTTC.

This chain links TRBV27 with TRBJ2-1; D might be TRBD1 (5 bases). Looked up from germline, CDR1 is MNHEY and CDR2 is SMNVEV (reference sequence). Trimming took 2 bases from V and 5 from J, leaving 10 bases between them. This CDR3 comprises 14 residues. The CDR3 spells CASSLGAENNEQFF. CDR3 DNA: TGTGCCAGCAGTTTAGGGGCTGAAAACAATGAGCAGTTCTTC.

As concerns this clonotype: Mismatch with germline at one junction end may stem from a read error. J is TRBJ2-3 and V is TRBV7-9; D ambiguous. Germline values: CDR1 SEHNR, CDR2 FQNEAQ (reference sequence). This CDR3 has 12 residues. CDR3 sequence reads: CASTVLQDTQYF. CDR3 DNA: TGCGCCAGCACAGTCCTGCAAGATACGCAGTATTTT.

The chain uses TRBV7-2 and TRBJ1-2, with D perhaps matching TRBD1 (6 bases). V lost 5 bases, J lost 6 bases, and 19 bases lay in between. Germline CDR1 and CDR2: SGHTA and FQGNSA. The length of the CDR3 is 15 residues. This CDR3 is CASSPADRQENGYTF. In DNA, the CDR3 is TGTGCCAGCAGCCCTGCTGACCGACAGGAAAATGGCTACACCTTC.

This clonotype was detected only a few times. The rearrangement joins TRBV7-9 to TRBJ1-6; the D is unclear. The CDR3 extends over 14 amino acids. Germline V gene data show CDR1 as SEHNR and CDR2 as FQNEAQ (reference sequence). V was pared by 1 base and J by 10 bases, with 11 bases between. The CDR3 DNA is TGTGCCAGCAGCTTAGGCACGACATCCTCACCCCTCCACTTT. Translated, it gives CASSLGTTSSPLHF.

The gene calls are TRBV20-1 and TRBJ2-6; 11 bases fit TRBD2. J gave up 0 bases and V 2 bases, and 12 bases lay outside the gene matches. CDR3 length: 20 residues. Germline values: CDR1 DFQATT, CDR2 SNEGSKA (reference sequence). The CDR3 loop reads CSARSTWGSGGASGANVLTF. The CDR3 DNA follows: TGCAGTGCTAGAAGTACCTGGGGTAGCGGGGGGGCCTCTGGGGCCAACGTCCTGACTTTC.

This clonotype was counted ten times or more. V is TRBV9 and J is TRBJ1-2, with 10 bases that match TRBD1. J lost 8 bases, V lost 3 bases, and 13 bases had no gene match. The CDR3 is made up of 16 amino acids. Germline CDR1 is SGDLS and CDR2 is YYNGEE. Here the CDR3 DNA reads TGTGCCAGCAGCGCTTCCGGCTCCGGGACAGGGGAAGGCTACACCTTC. Its protein product is CASSASGSGTGEGYTF.